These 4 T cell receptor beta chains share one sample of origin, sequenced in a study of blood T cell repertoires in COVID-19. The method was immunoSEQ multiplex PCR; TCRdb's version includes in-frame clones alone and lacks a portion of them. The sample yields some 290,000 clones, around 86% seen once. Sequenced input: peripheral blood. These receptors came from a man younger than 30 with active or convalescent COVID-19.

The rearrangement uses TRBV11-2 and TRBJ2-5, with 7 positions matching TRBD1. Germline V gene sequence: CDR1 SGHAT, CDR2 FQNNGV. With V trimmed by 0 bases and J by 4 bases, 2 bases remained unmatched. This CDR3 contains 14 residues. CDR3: CASSLEYRGETQYF. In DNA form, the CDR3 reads TGTGCCAGCAGCTTAGAGTACAGGGGAGAGACCCAGTACTTC.

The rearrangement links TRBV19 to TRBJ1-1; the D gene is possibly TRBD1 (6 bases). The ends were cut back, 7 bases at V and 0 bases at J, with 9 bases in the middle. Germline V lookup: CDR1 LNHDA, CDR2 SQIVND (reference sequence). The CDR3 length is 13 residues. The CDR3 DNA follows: TGTGCCAGTACCTCAGGGGTGAACACTGAAGCTTTCTTT. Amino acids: CASTSGVNTEAFF.

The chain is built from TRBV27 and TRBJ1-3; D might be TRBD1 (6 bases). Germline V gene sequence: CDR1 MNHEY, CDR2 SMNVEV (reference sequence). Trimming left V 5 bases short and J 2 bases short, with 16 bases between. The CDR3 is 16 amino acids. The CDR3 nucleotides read TGTGCCAGCAGTGGAGCCGGGACACCAACTGGAAACACCATATATTTT. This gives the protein CASSGAGTPTGNTIYF.

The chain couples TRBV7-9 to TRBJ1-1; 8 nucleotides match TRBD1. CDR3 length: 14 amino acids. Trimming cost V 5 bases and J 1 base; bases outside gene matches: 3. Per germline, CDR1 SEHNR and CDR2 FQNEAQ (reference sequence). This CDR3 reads CASSVDRANTEAFF. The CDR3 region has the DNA TGTGCCAGCAGCGTGGACAGGGCGAACACTGAAGCTTTCTTT.